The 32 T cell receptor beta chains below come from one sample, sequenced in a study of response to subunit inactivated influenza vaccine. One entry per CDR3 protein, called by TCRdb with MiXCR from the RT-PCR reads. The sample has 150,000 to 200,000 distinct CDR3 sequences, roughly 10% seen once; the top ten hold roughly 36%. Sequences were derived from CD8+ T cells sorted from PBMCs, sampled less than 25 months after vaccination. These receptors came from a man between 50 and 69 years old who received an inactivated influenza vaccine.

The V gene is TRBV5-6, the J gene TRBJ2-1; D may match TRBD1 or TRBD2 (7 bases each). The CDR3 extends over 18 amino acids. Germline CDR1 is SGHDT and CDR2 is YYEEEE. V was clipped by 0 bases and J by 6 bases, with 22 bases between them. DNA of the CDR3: TGTGCCAGCAGCTTGGCGTTTGGGCAGGGGGGGTTCGGCAATGAGCAGTTCTTC. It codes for CASSLAFGQGGFGNEQFF.

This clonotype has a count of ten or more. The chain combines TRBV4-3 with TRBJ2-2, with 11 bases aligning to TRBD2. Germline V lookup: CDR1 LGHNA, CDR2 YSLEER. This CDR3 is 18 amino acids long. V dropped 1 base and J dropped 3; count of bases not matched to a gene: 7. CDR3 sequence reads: CASSQGVAGGPDTGELFF. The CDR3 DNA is TGCGCCAGCAGCCAAGGGGTAGCGGGAGGGCCTGACACCGGGGAGCTGTTTTTT.

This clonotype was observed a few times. CDR3 protein: CASSPGTIPNEQFF. In nucleotides, the CDR3 is TGTGCCAGCAGCCCCGGGACAATACCAAATGAGCAGTTCTTC. The chain combines TRBV12-3 or TRBV12-4 with TRBJ2-1; possible D gene TRBD1, 6 bases. The germline V and J ends were trimmed by 6 bases and 7 bases, with 16 bases remaining between them. The CDR3 is made up of 14 amino acids.

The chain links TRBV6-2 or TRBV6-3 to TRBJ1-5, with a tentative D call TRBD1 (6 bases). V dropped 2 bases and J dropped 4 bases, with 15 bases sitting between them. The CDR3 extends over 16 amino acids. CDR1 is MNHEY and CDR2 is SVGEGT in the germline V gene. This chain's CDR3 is CASSYLDRLKNQPQHF. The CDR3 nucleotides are TGTGCCAGCAGTTACCTTGACAGGCTAAAGAATCAGCCCCAGCATTTT.

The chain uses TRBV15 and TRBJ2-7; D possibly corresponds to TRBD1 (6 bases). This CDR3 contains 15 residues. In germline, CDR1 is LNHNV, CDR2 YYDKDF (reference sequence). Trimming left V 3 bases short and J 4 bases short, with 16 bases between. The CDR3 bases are TGTGCCACCAGCAGTTTACCGGGACACCTGTACGAGCAGTACTTC. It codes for CATSSLPGHLYEQYF.

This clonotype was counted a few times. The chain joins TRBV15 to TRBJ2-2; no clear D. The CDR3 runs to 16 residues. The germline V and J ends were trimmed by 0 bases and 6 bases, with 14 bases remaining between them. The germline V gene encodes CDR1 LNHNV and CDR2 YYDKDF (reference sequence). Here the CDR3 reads CATSRDLSGIPGELFF. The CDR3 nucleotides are TGTGCCACCAGCAGAGATCTCAGTGGTATTCCCGGGGAGCTGTTTTTT.

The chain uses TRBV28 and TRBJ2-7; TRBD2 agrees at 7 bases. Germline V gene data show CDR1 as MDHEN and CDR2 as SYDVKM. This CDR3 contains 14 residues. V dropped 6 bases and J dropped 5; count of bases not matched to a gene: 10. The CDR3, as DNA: TGTGCCAGCAGCCCGCGGGGAGGGAGCCACGAGCAGTACTTC. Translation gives CASSPRGGSHEQYF.

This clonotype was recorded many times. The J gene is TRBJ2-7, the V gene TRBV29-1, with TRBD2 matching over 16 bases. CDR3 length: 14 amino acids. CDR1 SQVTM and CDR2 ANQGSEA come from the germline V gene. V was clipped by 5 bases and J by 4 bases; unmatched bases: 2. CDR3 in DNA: TGCAGCGTTAGGGGACTAGCGGGAGGGTACGAGCAGTACTTC. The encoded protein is CSVRGLAGGYEQYF.

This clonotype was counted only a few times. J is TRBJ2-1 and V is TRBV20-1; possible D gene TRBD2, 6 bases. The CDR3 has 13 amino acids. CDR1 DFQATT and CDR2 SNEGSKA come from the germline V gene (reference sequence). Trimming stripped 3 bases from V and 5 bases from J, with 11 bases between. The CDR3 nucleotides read TGCAGTGCTAGCGGGGACTGGGACAATGAGCAGTTCTTC. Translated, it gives CSASGDWDNEQFF.

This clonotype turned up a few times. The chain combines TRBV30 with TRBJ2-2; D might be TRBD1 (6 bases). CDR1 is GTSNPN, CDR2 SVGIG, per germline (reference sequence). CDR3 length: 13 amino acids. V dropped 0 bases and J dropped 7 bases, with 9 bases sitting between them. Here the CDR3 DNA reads TGTGCCTGGAGTGTAGGGGGTTACGGGGAGCTGTTTTTT. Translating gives CAWSVGGYGELFF.

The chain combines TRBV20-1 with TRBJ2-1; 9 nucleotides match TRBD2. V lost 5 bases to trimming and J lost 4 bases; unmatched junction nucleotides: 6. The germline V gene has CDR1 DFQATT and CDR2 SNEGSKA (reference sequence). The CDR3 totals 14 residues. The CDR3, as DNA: TGCAGTGCTGCCCCTCTAGCGGGGTACAATGAGCAGTTCTTC. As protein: CSAAPLAGYNEQFF.

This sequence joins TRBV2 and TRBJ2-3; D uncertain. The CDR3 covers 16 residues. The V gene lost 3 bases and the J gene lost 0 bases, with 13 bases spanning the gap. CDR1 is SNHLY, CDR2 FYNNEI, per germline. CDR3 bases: TGTGCCAGCAGTGAGAGTCTACCTACTAGCACAGATACGCAGTATTTT. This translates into CASSESLPTSTDTQYF. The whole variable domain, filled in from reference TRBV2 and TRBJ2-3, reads EPEVTQTPSHQVTQMGQEVILRCVPISNHLYFYWYRQILGQKVEFLVSFYNNEISEKSEIFDDQFSVERPDGSNFTLKIRSTKLEDSAMYFCASSESLPTSTDTQYFGPGTRLTVL.

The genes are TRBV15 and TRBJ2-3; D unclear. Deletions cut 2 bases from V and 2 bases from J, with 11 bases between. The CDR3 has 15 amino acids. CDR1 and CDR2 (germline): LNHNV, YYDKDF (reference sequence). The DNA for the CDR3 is TGTGCCACCAGCAGACAGAGGCCAACCACAGATACGCAGTATTTT. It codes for CATSRQRPTTDTQYF.

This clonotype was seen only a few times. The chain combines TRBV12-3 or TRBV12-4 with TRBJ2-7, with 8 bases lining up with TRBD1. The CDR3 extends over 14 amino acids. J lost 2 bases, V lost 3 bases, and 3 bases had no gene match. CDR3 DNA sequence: TGTGCCAGCAGTTTGGACAGGGAGACCTACGAGCAGTACTTC. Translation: CASSLDRETYEQYF.

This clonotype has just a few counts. The CDR3 nucleotides are TGCAGTGCTAGAGACCGAATAATCGACTCCTACAATGAGCAGTTCTTC. Its translation: CSARDRIIDSYNEQFF. The rearrangement links TRBV20-1 to TRBJ2-1; D not certain. V was shortened by 0 bases and J by 0 bases, with 12 bases between the two germline ends. This CDR3 comprises 16 residues. The germline V gene has CDR1 DFQATT and CDR2 SNEGSKA (reference sequence).

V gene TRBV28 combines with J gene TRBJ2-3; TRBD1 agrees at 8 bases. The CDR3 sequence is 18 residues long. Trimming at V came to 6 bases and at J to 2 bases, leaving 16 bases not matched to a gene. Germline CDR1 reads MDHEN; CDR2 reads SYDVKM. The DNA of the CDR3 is TGTGCCAGCAGATATGACACCGGGACAGGTCCCCTCACAGATACGCAGTATTTT. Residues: CASRYDTGTGPLTDTQYF.

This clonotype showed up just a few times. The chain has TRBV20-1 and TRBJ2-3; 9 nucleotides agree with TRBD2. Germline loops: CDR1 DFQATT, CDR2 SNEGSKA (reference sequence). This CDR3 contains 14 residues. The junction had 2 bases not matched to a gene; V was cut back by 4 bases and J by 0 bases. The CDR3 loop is CSATSGASTDTQYF. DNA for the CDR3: TGCAGTGCTACTAGCGGGGCTAGCACAGATACGCAGTATTTT.

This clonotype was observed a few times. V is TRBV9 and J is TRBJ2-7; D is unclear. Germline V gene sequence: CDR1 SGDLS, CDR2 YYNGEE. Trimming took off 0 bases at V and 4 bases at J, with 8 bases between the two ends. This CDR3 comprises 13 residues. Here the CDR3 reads CASSVGANYEQYF. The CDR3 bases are TGTGCCAGCAGCGTAGGGGCCAATTACGAGCAGTACTTC.

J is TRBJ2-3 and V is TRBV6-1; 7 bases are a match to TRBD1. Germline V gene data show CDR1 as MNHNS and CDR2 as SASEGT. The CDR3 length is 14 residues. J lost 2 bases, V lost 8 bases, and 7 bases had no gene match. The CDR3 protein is CASVFRGYTDTQYF. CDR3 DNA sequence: TGTGCCAGCGTATTCAGGGGGTACACAGATACGCAGTATTTT.

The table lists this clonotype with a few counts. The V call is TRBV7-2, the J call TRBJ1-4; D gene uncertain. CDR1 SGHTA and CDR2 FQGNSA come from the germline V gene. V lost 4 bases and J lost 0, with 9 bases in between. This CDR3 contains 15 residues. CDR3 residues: CASSSDIATNEKLFF. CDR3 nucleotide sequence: TGTGCCAGCAGCTCCGACATTGCAACTAATGAAAAACTGTTTTTT.

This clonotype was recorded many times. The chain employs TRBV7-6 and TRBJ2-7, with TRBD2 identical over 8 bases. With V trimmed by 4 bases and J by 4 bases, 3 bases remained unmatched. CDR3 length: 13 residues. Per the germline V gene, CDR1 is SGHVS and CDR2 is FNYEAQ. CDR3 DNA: TGTGCCAGCAGCTGGGAGCGGGGGTACGAGCAGTACTTC. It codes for CASSWERGYEQYF.

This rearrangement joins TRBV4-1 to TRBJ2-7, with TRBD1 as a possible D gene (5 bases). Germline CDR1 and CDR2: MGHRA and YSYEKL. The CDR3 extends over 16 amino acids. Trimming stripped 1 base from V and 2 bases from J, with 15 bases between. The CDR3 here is CASSQGIRAAAYEQYF. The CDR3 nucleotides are TGCGCCAGCAGCCAAGGGATCAGGGCGGCCGCCTACGAGCAGTACTTC.

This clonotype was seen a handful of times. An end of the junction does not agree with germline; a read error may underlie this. The CDR3 loop reads CASSEFREETPCF. The CDR3 nucleotides are TGTGCCAGCAGTGAATTCCGGGAAGAGACCCCCTGCTTC. The chain carries TRBV2 and TRBJ2-5, with D perhaps matching TRBD2 (5 bases). This CDR3 has 13 residues. The germline V gene has CDR1 SNHLY and CDR2 FYNNEI.

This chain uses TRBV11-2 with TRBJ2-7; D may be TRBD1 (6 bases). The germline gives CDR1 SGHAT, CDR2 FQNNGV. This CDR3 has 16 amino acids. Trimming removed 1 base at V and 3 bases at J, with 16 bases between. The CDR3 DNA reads TGTGCCAGCAGCTTAGCTAACAGGGACCCTCGCTACGAGCAGTACTTC. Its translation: CASSLANRDPRYEQYF. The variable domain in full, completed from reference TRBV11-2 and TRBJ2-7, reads EAGVAQSPRYKIIEKRQSVAFWCNPISGHATLYWYQQILGQGPKLLIQFQNNGVVDDSQLPKDRFSAERLKGVDSTLKIQPAKLEDSAVYLCASSLANRDPRYEQYFGPGTRLTVT.

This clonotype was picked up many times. CDR3 sequence: CASSQTGYYGYTF. Here the CDR3 DNA reads TGTGCCAGCAGTCAGACAGGGTACTATGGCTACACCTTC. This chain connects TRBV28 to TRBJ1-2; 7 bases agree with TRBD1. V was clipped by 5 bases and J by 3 bases; unmatched bases: 3. Germline values: CDR1 MDHEN, CDR2 SYDVKM. CDR3 size: 13 residues.

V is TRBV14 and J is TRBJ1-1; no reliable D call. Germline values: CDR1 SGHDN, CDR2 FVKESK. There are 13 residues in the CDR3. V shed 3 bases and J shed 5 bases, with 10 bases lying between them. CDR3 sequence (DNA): TGTGCCAGCAGCCAGGAGATATTAACTGAAGCTTTCTTT. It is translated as CASSQEILTEAFF.

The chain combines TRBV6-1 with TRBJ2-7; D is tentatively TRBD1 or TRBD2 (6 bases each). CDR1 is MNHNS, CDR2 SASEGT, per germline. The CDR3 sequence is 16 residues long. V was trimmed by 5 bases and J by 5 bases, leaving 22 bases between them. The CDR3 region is CASSRSPGGAGHEQYF. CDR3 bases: TGTGCCAGCAGTAGGTCCCCCGGGGGCGCTGGACACGAGCAGTACTTC.

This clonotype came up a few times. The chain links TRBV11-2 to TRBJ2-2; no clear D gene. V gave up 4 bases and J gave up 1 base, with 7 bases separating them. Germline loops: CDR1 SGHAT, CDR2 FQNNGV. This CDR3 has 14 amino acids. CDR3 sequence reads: CASSSQRNTGELFF. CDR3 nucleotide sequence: TGTGCCAGCAGCTCGCAGCGGAACACCGGGGAGCTGTTTTTT.

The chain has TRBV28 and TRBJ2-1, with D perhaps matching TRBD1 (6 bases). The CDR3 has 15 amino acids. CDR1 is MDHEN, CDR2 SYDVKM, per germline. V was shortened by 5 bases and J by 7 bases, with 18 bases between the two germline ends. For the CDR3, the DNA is TGTGCCAGCAGTCGAAGACAGGTGTATAGTAATGAGCAGTTCTTC. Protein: CASSRRQVYSNEQFF.

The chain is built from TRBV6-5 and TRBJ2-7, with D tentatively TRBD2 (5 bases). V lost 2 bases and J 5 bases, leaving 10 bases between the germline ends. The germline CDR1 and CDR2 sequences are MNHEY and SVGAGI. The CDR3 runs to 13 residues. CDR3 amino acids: CASSYRDIHEQYF. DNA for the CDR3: TGTGCCAGCAGTTACCGGGATATCCACGAGCAGTACTTC.

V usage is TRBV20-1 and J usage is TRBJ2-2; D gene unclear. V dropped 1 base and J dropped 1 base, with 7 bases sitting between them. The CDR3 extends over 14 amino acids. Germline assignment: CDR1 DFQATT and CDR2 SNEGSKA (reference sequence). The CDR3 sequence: CSARVGQNTGELFF. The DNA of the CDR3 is TGCAGTGCTAGAGTCGGCCAGAACACCGGGGAGCTGTTTTTT.

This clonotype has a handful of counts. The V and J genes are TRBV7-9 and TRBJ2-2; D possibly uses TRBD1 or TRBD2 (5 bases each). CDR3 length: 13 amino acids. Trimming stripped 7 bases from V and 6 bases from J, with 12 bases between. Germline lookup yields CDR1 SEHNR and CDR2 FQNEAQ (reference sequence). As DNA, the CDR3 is TGTGCCAGCACCATCGGGACCGCCGGGGAGCTGTTTTTT. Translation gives CASTIGTAGELFF.